This paragraph covers one T cell receptor beta chain sequence. This CDR3 has 15 amino acids. CDR1 MDHEN and CDR2 SYDVKM come from the germline V gene. With 8 bases clipped from V and 7 bases from J, the junction kept 13 bases outside the gene matches. The entry originates in a study of CD8 T cells in Susac syndrome. After extraction with the RNeasy kit, roughly 0.45 to 1 ug of the RNA was reverse transcribed using random hexamers. MiXCR, run by TCRdb on the immunoSEQ multiplex PCR reads, gives a single entry per CDR3 protein. Among more than 100,000 distinct CDR3 sequences, 90% to 95% were seen once, and the ten largest hold around 0.12%. TCR beta sequencing covered blood CD8+ and CD4+ T cells.

The sample was CD4+ T cells from PBMCs. The J gene is TRBJ1-5, the V gene TRBV28; 8 nucleotides agree with TRBD1. The clonotype comes from a human donor in good health. The chain's CDR3 is CASYSTGEGRQPQHF. CDR3 DNA sequence: TGTGCCAGCTACTCGACAGGGGAAGGACGCCAGCCCCAGCATTTT.